Each of the 18 T cell receptor beta chains below was sequenced from the same sample in a study of blood T cells in healthy people across ages. Then a second PCR, running roughly 6 to 11 cycles, was carried out with a sample-barcoded 5' primer and a J-beta primer mix. TCRdb processed the 5' RACE reads anew with MiXCR; each CDR3 protein has one entry. This repertoire shows around 990,000 distinct CDR3 sequences, 20% to 25% found once; its top ten account for approximately 0.75%. The same data also went into a second study, on T cells of mothers and their children.

The sample was blood. The receptors here all came from a girl aged 2-10 years in good health.

As regards this clonotype: A junction end diverges from the germline sequence, so it may reflect a read error. This chain links TRBV15 with TRBJ2-1; D is possibly TRBD2 (7 bases). Germline V gene lookup returns CDR1 LNHNV and CDR2 YYDKDF (reference sequence). This CDR3 has 16 amino acids. CDR3 in DNA: TGTGCCACCAGCAGAGTTATAACGGGGGGCCGCAATAAGCAGTTCTTC. This gives the protein CATSRVITGGRNKQFF.

The genes are TRBV29-1 and TRBJ2-3, with D uncertain. The V and J ends lost 1 base and 4 bases respectively, with 18 bases between them. Germline CDR1 is SQVTM and CDR2 is ANQGSEA. The CDR3 sequence is 16 residues long. The CDR3 protein is CSVEAFGTWKADTQYF. The CDR3 DNA sequence: TGCAGCGTTGAAGCCTTCGGAACATGGAAGGCAGATACGCAGTATTTT.

The table lists this clonotype with a few counts. The V call is TRBV6-5, the J call TRBJ1-5; 9 bases are a match to TRBD1. The junction had 3 bases not matched to a gene; V was cut back by 5 bases and J by 1 base. The germline V gene has CDR1 MNHEY and CDR2 SVGAGI. The CDR3 has 15 residues. CDR3 in DNA: TGTGCCAGCAGTCGAACAGGGGGCAGCAATCAGCCCCAGCATTTT. It yields the protein CASSRTGGSNQPQHF.

V and J are TRBV20-1 and TRBJ2-7; weak D call: TRBD2 (6 bases). The germline CDR1 and CDR2 sequences are DFQATT and SNEGSKA (reference sequence). The CDR3 covers 13 residues. Trimming took off 3 bases at V and 1 base at J, with 10 bases between the two ends. In DNA form, the CDR3 reads TGCAGTGCTAGTATGGGGGGTTCCTACGAGCAGTACTTC. It is translated as CSASMGGSYEQYF.

A few counts support this clonotype. V usage is TRBV29-1 and J usage is TRBJ2-1; TRBD1 matches at 10 bases. Germline CDR1 reads SQVTM; CDR2 reads ANQGSEA. The CDR3 spans 16 residues. Trimming took 7 bases from V and 1 from J; bases not matched to a gene: 10. CDR3 in amino acids: CSAQRDRGASYNEQFF. In nucleotides, the CDR3 is TGCAGCGCCCAACGGGACAGGGGAGCTTCCTACAATGAGCAGTTCTTC.

This clonotype appeared a few times. This chain joins TRBV6-6 and TRBJ1-2, with D hard to call. The CDR3 covers 14 residues. The germline V gene encodes CDR1 MNHNY and CDR2 SVGAGI (reference sequence). V was pared by 3 bases and J by 0 bases, with 8 bases between. CDR3 protein: CASSYTASNYGYTF. CDR3 DNA sequence: TGTGCCAGCAGTTATACAGCTTCTAACTATGGCTACACCTTC.

The genes are TRBV7-9 and TRBJ1-2; D gene unclear. CDR1 and CDR2 (germline): SEHNR, FQNEAQ (reference sequence). This CDR3 has 16 residues. V gave up 2 bases and J gave up 3 bases, with 16 bases separating them. The CDR3 is CASSLMSREDYYGYTF. DNA of the CDR3: TGTGCCAGCAGCTTAATGTCCAGAGAAGATTACTATGGCTACACCTTC.

The rearrangement joins TRBV29-1 to TRBJ2-6; D is uncertain. The CDR3 sequence is 14 residues long. V was shortened by 6 bases and J by 2 bases, with 11 bases between the two germline ends. CDR1 is SQVTM, CDR2 ANQGSEA, per germline. The CDR3 protein is CSVTELTGANVLTF. The CDR3 DNA is TGCAGCGTGACCGAGTTGACTGGGGCCAACGTCCTGACTTTC.

This clonotype has a handful of counts. The chain joins TRBV6-5 to TRBJ1-4; D is unclear. This CDR3 comprises 12 residues. Germline V gives CDR1 MNHEY, CDR2 SVGAGI. Deletions cut 4 bases from V and 8 bases from J, with 8 bases between. The CDR3 reads CASSSRYEKLFF. CDR3 nucleotide sequence: TGTGCCAGCAGTTCTCGATACGAAAAACTGTTTTTT.

The rearrangement uses TRBV28 and TRBJ2-5; D unclear. Matching the DNA end better, TRBJ2-7 makes the J call doubtful. CDR1 is MDHEN, CDR2 SYDVKM, per germline. CDR3 size: 14 residues. CDR3 sequence reads: CASSFNGWIYEQYF. The CDR3 nucleotides are TGTGCCAGCAGTTTCAACGGGTGGATCTACGAGCAGTACTTC.

This clonotype was seen a handful of times. The chain joins TRBV10-3 to TRBJ2-3; 8 bases line up with TRBD2. V shed 8 bases, J shed 5 bases, and the junction held 12 bases outside the gene matches. Germline V gene lookup returns CDR1 ENHRY and CDR2 SYGVKD. The CDR3 spans 15 residues. The DNA for the CDR3 is TGTGCCATCTTAGCTGGACTAGCCGGGGGAGATACGCAGTATTTT. This translates into CAILAGLAGGDTQYF.

V usage is TRBV6-2 or TRBV6-3 and J usage is TRBJ1-1; D is uncertain. V shed 6 bases and J shed 2 bases, with 7 bases lying between them. The CDR3 has 12 residues. CDR1 and CDR2 (germline): MNHEY, SVGEGT. The CDR3 DNA is TGTGCCAGCAGGGTCTTCAACACTGAAGCTTTCTTT. Its translation is CASRVFNTEAFF.

This clonotype came up once. V and J are TRBV18 and TRBJ2-2; D is undetermined. V was shortened by 2 bases and J by 0 bases, with 13 bases between the two germline ends. The CDR3 length is 17 residues. Germline-derived CDR1 and CDR2 are KGHSH and LQKENI. The CDR3 protein is CASSPSTVKANTGELFF. The CDR3 DNA is TGTGCCAGCTCACCATCGACCGTTAAAGCGAACACCGGGGAGCTGTTTTTT.

This clonotype was seen a handful of times. V and J are TRBV5-5 and TRBJ2-3, with D perhaps TRBD1 (6 bases). The germline V gene has CDR1 SGHKS and CDR2 YYEKEE (reference sequence). This CDR3 region has 13 residues. V was pared by 4 bases and J by 4 bases, with 10 bases between. The CDR3 loop reads CASSNQGSDTQYF. The CDR3 nucleotides read TGTGCCAGCAGCAACCAGGGGTCAGATACGCAGTATTTT.

The chain combines TRBV2 with TRBJ2-2; D unclear. V lost 3 bases, J lost 7 bases, and 12 bases lay in between. Germline assignment: CDR1 SNHLY and CDR2 FYNNEI. The CDR3 is 14 residues long. CDR3 nucleotides: TGTGCCAGCAGTGATTTCCGAGATATCGGGGAGCTGTTTTTT. Its protein is CASSDFRDIGELFF. The full variable domain, its missing parts supplied by reference TRBV2 and TRBJ2-2, is EPEVTQTPSHQVTQMGQEVILRCVPISNHLYFYWYRQILGQKVEFLVSFYNNEISEKSEIFDDQFSVERPDGSNFTLKIRSTKLEDSAMYFCASSDFRDIGELFFGEGSRLTVL.

The chain uses TRBV5-6 and TRBJ2-5, with TRBD1 matching 7 bases. Unmatched junction bases numbered 7, after V lost 5 bases and J lost 0 bases. The CDR3 totals 15 residues. Germline-derived CDR1 and CDR2 are SGHDT and YYEEEE. In DNA form, the CDR3 reads TGTGCCAGCAGACCGGGACAGAGGTACCAAGAGACCCAGTACTTC. As protein: CASRPGQRYQETQYF.

This clonotype appeared a few times. This rearrangement joins TRBV25-1 to TRBJ2-3; 11 nucleotides agree with TRBD2. The CDR3 contains 14 residues. The ends lost 7 bases at V and 4 bases at J; junction bases unmatched: 4. Germline assignment: CDR1 MGHDK and CDR2 SYGVNS. The CDR3 sequence is CASKGTSGSDTQYF. The CDR3 DNA sequence: TGTGCCAGCAAAGGGACTAGCGGTTCAGATACGCAGTATTTT.

The J gene is TRBJ2-1, the V gene TRBV11-2; weak D call: TRBD1 (7 bases). CDR1 and CDR2 (germline): SGHAT, FQNNGV. CDR3 length: 15 amino acids. Trimming removed 8 bases at V and 7 bases at J, with 21 bases between. CDR3 loop: CASARGEAWQNEQFF. In nucleotides, the CDR3 is TGTGCCAGCGCCAGGGGGGAAGCCTGGCAAAATGAGCAGTTCTTC.